This TCR beta chain was profiled in a study of T cell changes during pregnancy in multiple sclerosis. Per the germline V gene, CDR1 is LNHDA and CDR2 is SQIVND (reference sequence). The germline V and J ends were trimmed by 9 bases and 8 bases, with 25 bases remaining between them. The CDR3 spans 15 residues. Here immunoSEQ multiplex PCR was the method, and the copy in TCRdb shows in-frame clones only, minus some. The table has around 40,000 clones, more than 85% seen once. This sample comprised CD4+ T cells from peripheral blood mononuclear cells, obtained in the second trimester of pregnancy. The receptor's source is a female donor with multiple sclerosis, enrolled in a pregnancy study. V is TRBV19 and J is TRBJ1-2; TRBD1 might be the D (5 bases). The CDR3: CASRITGTQPGGYTF. The CDR3 region has the DNA TGTGCCAGCCGTATAACCGGGACTCAACCAGGAGGCTACACCTTC.